This T cell receptor (beta chain) was observed in a study of blood T cells in healthy people across ages. Next came a second PCR, run for about 6 to 11 cycles, which used a sample-barcoded 5' primer along with a J-beta primer mix. TCRdb independently ran MiXCR on the 5' RACE reads; one entry per CDR3 protein. This table has 800,000 or so distinct CDR3 sequences, approximately 25% appearing once. The CDR3 spans 12 residues. From germline, CDR1 is KGHSH and CDR2 LQKENI. The data were also submitted as part of a second study, on T cells of mothers and their children. Per that study: The second PCR used the M1S primer, and this primer added sample barcodes and 2-4 random nucleotides.

The chain has TRBV18 and TRBJ2-5; D uncertain. The J call may be faulty, since TRBJ2-7 better matches the DNA end. Sequencing was carried out using blood. This clonotype was sampled from a boy aged 10-17 years in good health. The CDR3: CASSPEAYEQYF. CDR3 sequence (DNA): TGTGCCAGCAGTCCGGAAGCCTACGAGCAGTACTTC.